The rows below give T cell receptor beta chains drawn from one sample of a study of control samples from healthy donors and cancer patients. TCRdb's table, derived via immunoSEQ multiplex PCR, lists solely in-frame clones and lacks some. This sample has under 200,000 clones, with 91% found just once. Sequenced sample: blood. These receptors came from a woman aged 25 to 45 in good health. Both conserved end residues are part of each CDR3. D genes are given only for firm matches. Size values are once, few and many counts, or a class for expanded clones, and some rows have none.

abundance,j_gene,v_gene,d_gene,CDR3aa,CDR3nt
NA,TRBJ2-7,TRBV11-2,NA,CASSLHLDRNYEQYF,TGTGCCAGCAGCTTACACCTGGACCGCAACTACGAGCAGTACTTC
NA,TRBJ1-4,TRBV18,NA,CASSQGPREKLFF,TGTGCCAGCTCACAGGGGCCAAGAGAAAAACTGTTTTTT
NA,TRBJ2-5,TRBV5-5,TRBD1,CASSVGQGAETQYF,TGTGCCAGCAGCGTCGGACAGGGGGCGGAGACCCAGTACTTC
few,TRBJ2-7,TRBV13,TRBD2,CASTKLGEREGLYEQYF,TGTGCCAGCACGAAACTTGGGGAGCGGGAGGGCCTCTACGAGCAGTACTTC
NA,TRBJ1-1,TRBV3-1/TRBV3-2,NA,CASSQVEGRAEAFF,TGTGCCAGCAGCCAAGTGGAAGGGAGGGCTGAAGCTTTCTTT
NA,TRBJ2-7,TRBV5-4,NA,CASSGGGGPSYEQYF,TGTGCCAGCAGCGGGGGAGGGGGGCCCTCCTACGAGCAGTACTTC
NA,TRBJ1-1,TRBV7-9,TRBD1,CASSLPRGRGGMNTEAFF,TGTGCCAGCAGCTTACCAAGGGGGCGCGGGGGAATGAACACTGAAGCTTTCTTT
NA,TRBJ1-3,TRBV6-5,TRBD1,CASSYSGGENTIYF,TGTGCCAGCAGTTACTCAGGGGGCGAAAACACCATATATTTT
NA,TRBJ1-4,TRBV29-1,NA,CSVAGTNEKLFF,TGCAGCGTTGCAGGGACCAATGAAAAACTGTTTTTT
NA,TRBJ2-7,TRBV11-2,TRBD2,CASSPLSGRAHEQYF,TGTGCCAGCAGCCCCCTTAGCGGGAGGGCCCACGAGCAGTACTTC
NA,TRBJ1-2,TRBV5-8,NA,CASSFRRNYGYTF,TGTGCCAGCAGCTTTAGACGGAACTATGGCTACACCTTC
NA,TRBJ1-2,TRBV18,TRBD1,CASSPPGDRAGYTF,TGTGCCAGCTCACCACCGGGGGACAGGGCAGGCTACACCTTC
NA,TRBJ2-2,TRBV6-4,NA,CASSAANTGELFF,TGTGCCAGCAGTGCCGCGAACACCGGGGAGCTGTTTTTT
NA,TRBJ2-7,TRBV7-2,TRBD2,CASSLGSGRNYEQYF,TGTGCCAGCAGCTTAGGCAGCGGGAGGAATTACGAGCAGTACTTC
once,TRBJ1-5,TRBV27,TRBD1,CASSPRQGNQPQHF,TGTGCCAGCAGTCCTCGACAGGGTAATCAGCCCCAGCATTTT
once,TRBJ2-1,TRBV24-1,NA,CATSGSGGDYNEQFF,TGTGCCACCAGTGGATCAGGGGGGGACTACAATGAGCAGTTCTTC
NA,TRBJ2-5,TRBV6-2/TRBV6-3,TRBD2,CASSRTSGETQYF,TGTGCCAGCAGTAGGACTAGCGGCGAGACCCAGTACTTC
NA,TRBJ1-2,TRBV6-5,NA,CASSYSGGGAGYTF,TGTGCCAGCAGTTACTCGGGAGGAGGGGCTGGCTACACCTTC
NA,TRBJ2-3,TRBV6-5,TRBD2,CASRTSGSGDTQYF,TGTGCCAGCAGGACTAGCGGGAGTGGAGATACGCAGTATTTT
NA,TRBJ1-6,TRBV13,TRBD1,CASSLVQGAHSPLHF,TGTGCCAGCAGCTTAGTACAGGGGGCGCATTCACCCCTCCACTTT
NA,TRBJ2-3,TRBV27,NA,CASSLLGLEVHTDTQYF,TGTGCCAGCAGTTTATTAGGGCTAGAGGTCCACACCGATACGCAGTATTTT
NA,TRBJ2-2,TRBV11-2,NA,CASSLDATAGELFF,TGTGCCAGCAGCTTAGATGCGACCGCCGGGGAGCTGTTTTTT
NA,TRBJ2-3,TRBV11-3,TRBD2,CASSLGLREGPDTQYF,TGTGCCAGCAGCTTAGGGTTGCGGGAGGGCCCAGATACGCAGTATTTT
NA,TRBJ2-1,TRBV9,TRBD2,CASSVTPGGTSGSYEQFF,TGTGCCAGCAGCGTCACGCCGGGGGGGACTAGCGGGAGCTATGAGCAGTTCTTC
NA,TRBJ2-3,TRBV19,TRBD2,CASSGRQGLAGTSTDTQYF,TGTGCCAGTAGTGGCCGACAGGGACTAGCGGGTACTAGCACAGATACGCAGTATTTT
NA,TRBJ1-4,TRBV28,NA,CASSLQVPNEKLFF,TGTGCCAGCAGTTTACAAGTCCCCAATGAAAAACTGTTTTTT
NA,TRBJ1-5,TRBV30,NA,CAWSVRNQPQHF,TGTGCCTGGAGTGTACGGAATCAGCCCCAGCATTTT
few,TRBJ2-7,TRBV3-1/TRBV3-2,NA,CASSQGSYEQYF,TGTGCCAGCAGCCAAGGGTCCTACGAGCAGTACTTC
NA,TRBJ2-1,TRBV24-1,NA,CATSARGNEQFF,TGTGCCACCAGTGCTCGGGGGAATGAGCAGTTCTTC
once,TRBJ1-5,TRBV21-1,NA,CASSKGQPQHF,TGTGCCAGCAGCAAAGGTCAGCCCCAGCATTTT
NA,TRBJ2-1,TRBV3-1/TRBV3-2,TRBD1,CASSQYPGTGSYNEQFF,TGTGCCAGCAGCCAATATCCCGGGACAGGTTCCTACAATGAGCAGTTCTTC
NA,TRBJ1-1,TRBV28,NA,CASSLGGQNTEAFF,TGTGCCAGCAGTTTAGGGGGACAGAACACTGAAGCTTTCTTT